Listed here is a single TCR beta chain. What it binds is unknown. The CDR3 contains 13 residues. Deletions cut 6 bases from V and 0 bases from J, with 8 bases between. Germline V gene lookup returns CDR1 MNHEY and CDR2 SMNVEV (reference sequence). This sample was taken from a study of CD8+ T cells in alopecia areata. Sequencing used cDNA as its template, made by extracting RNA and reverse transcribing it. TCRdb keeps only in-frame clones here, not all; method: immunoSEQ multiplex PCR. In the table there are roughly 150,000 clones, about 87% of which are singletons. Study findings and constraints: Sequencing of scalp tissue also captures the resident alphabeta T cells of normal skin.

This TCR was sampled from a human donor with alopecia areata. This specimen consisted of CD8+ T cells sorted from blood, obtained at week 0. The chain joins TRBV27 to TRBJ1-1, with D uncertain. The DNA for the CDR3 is TGTGCCAGCAGATTCAACCTGAACACTGAAGCTTTCTTT. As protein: CASRFNLNTEAFF.